This is a list of T cell receptor beta chains from one sample in a study of blood T cell repertoires in COVID-19. This table comes from immunoSEQ multiplex PCR, and its TCRdb copy is limited to in-frame clones, with some not included. The table has roughly 280,000 clones, 84% seen once. Material for sequencing was peripheral blood. These TCRs come from a man in his sixties with acute or convalescent COVID-19. CDR3s include the opening cysteine and the closing phenylalanine or tryptophan. The D gene is left open where the match is weak. Rows give clone size only sometimes, using once, few, many, or a class for an expanded clone.

cdr3_nt	cdr3_aa	clone_size	d_call	j_call	v_call
TGTGCCAGCTCTCCCCGGGAGGTTCTATCCTCCGGGGAGCTGTTTTTT	CASSPREVLSSGELFF	-	TRBD2	TRBJ2-2	TRBV18
TGTGCCAGCAGCCAGGGGGCTAGTGAAGCTTTCTTT	CASSQGASEAFF	-	TRBD1	TRBJ1-1	TRBV28
TGTGCCAGCAGTGAAGAGACAGGTAGCTACAATGAGCAGTTCTTC	CASSEETGSYNEQFF	-	-	TRBJ2-1	TRBV2
TGCGCCAGCAGCCAAGGAGGAGGGCTTCCCAACCCTAGCGGGAGGTACGAGCAGTACTTC	CASSQGGGLPNPSGRYEQYF	-	TRBD2	TRBJ2-7	TRBV4-1
TGTGCCAGCAGCTACTTAGCGGGAGTGAGTGCAGATACGCAGTATTTT	CASSYLAGVSADTQYF	-	TRBD2	TRBJ2-3	TRBV7-2
TGCGCCAGCAGCCAACCCGCGGAGACCCAGTACTTC	CASSQPAETQYF	once	-	TRBJ2-5	TRBV5-1
TGTGCCAGCACCCCCCGCAGCGGGAGTACAGATACGCAGTATTTT	CASTPRSGSTDTQYF	-	TRBD2	TRBJ2-3	TRBV28
TGTGCCAGTAGTGTCCGACAGGGAGGATTTAATGAAAAACTGTTTTTT	CASSVRQGGFNEKLFF	-	TRBD1	TRBJ1-4	TRBV19
TGCGCCAGCAGCCAATCTAGCGGACGGTTAAGCGACACCATATATTTT	CASSQSSGRLSDTIYF	-	-	TRBJ1-3	TRBV4-3
TGTGCCAGCTCACCACGTGTTAGCGGGATTTTTGATACGCAGTATTTT	CASSPRVSGIFDTQYF	-	TRBD2	TRBJ2-3	TRBV18
TGTGCCAGCTCACCACTATCAGATCACTCTGGAAACACCATATATTTT	CASSPLSDHSGNTIYF	few	-	TRBJ1-3	TRBV18
TGTGCCATCAGTGGACAGGGGAATCAGCCCCAGCATTTT	CAISGQGNQPQHF	-	TRBD1	TRBJ1-5	TRBV10-3
TGTGCCAGCAGCCCTCATTACGAGTCCTACGAGCAGTACTTC	CASSPHYESYEQYF	-	-	TRBJ2-7	TRBV9
TGTGCCAGCAGTTTGAGATCGACTAGTTCCTCCGATACGCAGTATTTT	CASSLRSTSSSDTQYF	-	-	TRBJ2-3	TRBV6-2/TRBV6-3
TGTGCCAGCAAAGCTTTGAACACTGAAGCTTTCTTT	CASKALNTEAFF	-	-	TRBJ1-1	TRBV5-4
TGTGCCAGCAGTGTAGGGACAGCCTACGAGCAGTACTTC	CASSVGTAYEQYF	-	TRBD1	TRBJ2-7	TRBV27
TGTGCCAGCCTAGGGGCGGGGGTCGGGCAAGAGACCCAGTACTTC	CASLGAGVGQETQYF	-	TRBD2	TRBJ2-5	TRBV6-5
TGTGCCAGTAGTACCTCCGGGACAGGGGTGGGCGAGCAGTACTTC	CASSTSGTGVGEQYF	-	TRBD1	TRBJ2-7	TRBV19
TGCGCCAGCAGCTTACAGGGTGCTGGCTACGAGCAGTACTTC	CASSLQGAGYEQYF	-	-	TRBJ2-7	TRBV5-1
TGTGCCAGCACCCGGACAGGGCTGGATGGTGAAGCTTTCTTT	CASTRTGLDGEAFF	-	TRBD1	TRBJ1-1	TRBV5-6
TGTGCCAGTACCTTCCCAGGGGGCATCGGCTATGGCTACACCTTC	CASTFPGGIGYGYTF	-	TRBD1	TRBJ1-2	TRBV19
TGTGCCAGCAGTTACTCGACGGGACTAGCGGTCGTGGAGTACTTC	CASSYSTGLAVVEYF	-	TRBD2	TRBJ2-7	TRBV6-5
TGTGCCAGCAGCCCATACCATAGCGGGGGGGGCAATGAGCAGTTCTTC	CASSPYHSGGGNEQFF	-	TRBD2	TRBJ2-1	TRBV9
TGTGCCGCGGACAGGAGCTCCTACGAGCAGTACTTC	CAADRSSYEQYF	-	TRBD1	TRBJ2-7	TRBV30
TGCGCCAGCAGGACAACAGGGGGCACTGAAGCTTTCTTT	CASRTTGGTEAFF	few	TRBD1	TRBJ1-1	TRBV10-2
TGCGCCAGCAGCCGCCGACTAGCGGGAGGGTGGTTGTACACCGGGGAGCTGTTTTTT	CASSRRLAGGWLYTGELFF	-	TRBD2	TRBJ2-2	TRBV4-3
TGTGCCAGCAGTCGACCTTTTTTGAGCGGGAGGGATGTGGAGACCCAGTACTTC	CASSRPFLSGRDVETQYF	-	TRBD2	TRBJ2-5	TRBV28
TGTGCCAGCAGTTCTTATCAGTTCAGGTTGAACACTGAAGCTTTCTTT	CASSSYQFRLNTEAFF	-	-	TRBJ1-1	TRBV28
TGTGCCAGCAGTCCGGCCGGGGTTTACGGCTACACCTTC	CASSPAGVYGYTF	-	-	TRBJ1-2	TRBV12-3/TRBV12-4